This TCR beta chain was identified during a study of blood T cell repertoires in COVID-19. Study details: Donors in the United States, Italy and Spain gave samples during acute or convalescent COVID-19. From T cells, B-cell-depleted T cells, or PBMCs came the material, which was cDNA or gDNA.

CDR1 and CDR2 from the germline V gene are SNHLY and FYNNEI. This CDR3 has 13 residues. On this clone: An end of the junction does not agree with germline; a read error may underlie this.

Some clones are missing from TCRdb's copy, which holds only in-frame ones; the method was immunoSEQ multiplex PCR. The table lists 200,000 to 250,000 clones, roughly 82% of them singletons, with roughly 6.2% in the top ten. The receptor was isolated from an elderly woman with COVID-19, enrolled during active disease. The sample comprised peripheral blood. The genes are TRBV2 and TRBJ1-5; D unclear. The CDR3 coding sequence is TGTGCCAGCAGCTCCAATAGCGATCAGCCCCAGCATTTT. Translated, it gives CASSSNSDQPQHF. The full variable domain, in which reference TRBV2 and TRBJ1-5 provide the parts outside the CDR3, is EPEVTQTPSHQVTQMGQEVILRCVPISNHLYFYWYRQILGQKVEFLVSFYNNEISEKSEIFDDQFSVERPDGSNFTLKIRSTKLEDSAMYFCASSSNSDQPQHFGDGTRLSIL.